Shown below are 32 T cell receptor beta chains from a single sample sequenced in a study of glioma-infiltrating T cells after dendritic cell vaccination. Sequencing was performed with immunoSEQ multiplex PCR; in TCRdb, only in-frame clones are kept and a portion is missing. The sample has about 21,000 clones; 79% are singletons. Specimen: blood, collected before dendritic cell vaccination. The receptor set was obtained from a human donor with glioblastoma.

The rearrangement uses TRBV11-2 and TRBJ2-3; possibly TRBD2 for D (6 bases). This CDR3 has 16 residues. Germline-derived CDR1 and CDR2 are SGHAT and FQNNGV. Deletions cut 5 bases from V and 1 base from J, with 16 bases between. The CDR3 loop is CASSPRSPSGTDTQYF. Written as DNA, the CDR3 is TGTGCCAGCAGCCCCAGGTCCCCTAGCGGCACAGATACGCAGTATTTT.

The chain uses TRBV29-1 and TRBJ2-3; no clear D gene. Looked up from germline, CDR1 is SQVTM and CDR2 is ANQGSEA. The CDR3 is 10 residues long. CDR3 sequence reads: CATSTDTQYF. The DNA of the CDR3 is TGCGCAACTAGCACAGATACGCAGTATTTT.

J is TRBJ2-7 and V is TRBV14; D remains unclear. CDR3 length: 11 amino acids. V was trimmed by 3 bases and J by 7 bases, leaving 7 bases between them. Germline lookup yields CDR1 SGHDN and CDR2 FVKESK. The CDR3 nucleotides are TGTGCCAGCAGCCAGAGGTTGGAGCAGTACTTC. Protein product: CASSQRLEQYF.

The CDR3 region is CASSPRREDNEQFF. The CDR3 nucleotides are TGTGCCAGTAGCCCTCGGCGGGAGGACAATGAGCAGTTCTTC. The genes are TRBV19 and TRBJ2-1; 8 bases match TRBD2. This CDR3 is 14 amino acids long. J gave up 5 bases and V 6 bases, and 6 bases lay outside the gene matches. The germline gives CDR1 LNHDA, CDR2 SQIVND (reference sequence). The entire variable domain, with the rest obtained from reference TRBV19 and TRBJ2-1, is as follows: DGGITQSPKYLFRKEGQNVTLSCEQNLNHDAMYWYRQDPGQGLRLIYYSQIVNDFQKGDIAEGYSVSREKKESFPLTVTSAQKNPTAFYLCASSPRREDNEQFFGPGTRLTVL.

The genes are TRBV28 and TRBJ1-4; a possible D gene is TRBD1 (6 bases). V shed 6 bases and J shed 4 bases, with 15 bases lying between them. Germline lookup yields CDR1 MDHEN and CDR2 SYDVKM. This CDR3 spans 15 amino acids. DNA of the CDR3: TGTGCCAGCAGATACAGGGTTCGGGGTAATGAAAAACTGTTTTTT. This encodes CASRYRVRGNEKLFF.

This clone was seen more than once but under ten times. The chain employs TRBV19 and TRBJ2-4; 16 bases map to TRBD2. Per the germline V gene, CDR1 is LNHDA and CDR2 is SQIVND (reference sequence). The CDR3 sequence is 20 residues long. Losses at the gene ends were 4 bases for V and 4 bases for J; bases not matched to a gene: 13. In DNA form, the CDR3 reads TGTGCCAGTAGTACACTGGGACTAGCGGGAGGGCCCGAGCTAAAAAACATTCAGTACTTC. It is translated as CASSTLGLAGGPELKNIQYF.

This clone has a single count. The V and J genes are TRBV7-2 and TRBJ2-1, with D possibly matching TRBD2 (5 bases). The CDR3 totals 14 residues. Germline CDR1 SGHTA, CDR2 FQGNSA. V gave up 5 bases and J gave up 9 bases, with 17 bases separating them. CDR3 DNA sequence: TGTGCCAGCAGCCGTCTGCGTAGCGCGACTGAGCAGTTCTTC. Protein sequence: CASSRLRSATEQFF.

The chain links TRBV28 to TRBJ1-1; D is ambiguous. CDR1 is MDHEN and CDR2 is SYDVKM in the germline V gene. The CDR3 length is 13 residues. With 3 bases removed from V and 1 base from J, the gap between germline ends came to 6 bases. The DNA for the CDR3 is TGTGCCAGCAGTTTCATCCAGAACACTGAAGCTTTCTTT. As protein: CASSFIQNTEAFF.

The rearrangement uses TRBV27 and TRBJ2-1; D may be TRBD2 (6 bases). The CDR3 loop spans 17 amino acids. Trimming pared 5 bases from V and 9 bases from J, leaving 26 bases between. CDR1 MNHEY and CDR2 SMNVEV come from the germline V gene (reference sequence). The CDR3 reads CASSRRSGGRSDSEQFF. The CDR3 DNA is TGTGCCAGCAGTAGGCGGAGCGGAGGGAGATCAGACAGTGAGCAGTTCTTC.

The chain uses TRBV19 and TRBJ2-1, with D perhaps matching TRBD2 (5 bases). Germline V gene sequence: CDR1 LNHDA, CDR2 SQIVND (reference sequence). Trimming took 3 bases from V and 8 from J, leaving 8 bases between them. This CDR3 comprises 12 residues. The CDR3 DNA reads as TGTGCCAGTAGTATGGGAGACCATGAGCAGTTCTTC. Its translation: CASSMGDHEQFF.

The J gene is TRBJ2-5, the V gene TRBV28; 11 bases line up with TRBD1. The better agreement between TRBJ2-7 and the DNA end casts doubt on the J call. Germline V gives CDR1 MDHEN, CDR2 SYDVKM. CDR3 length: 15 amino acids. The CDR3 nucleotides read TGTGCCAGCATTGGACAGGGGGCTATCTCCTACGAGCAGTACTTC. It specifies CASIGQGAISYEQYF.

The V and J genes are TRBV19 and TRBJ1-3; 10 bases are shared with TRBD1. Germline CDR1 LNHDA, CDR2 SQIVND (reference sequence). The trim removed 8 bases at V and 0 bases at J, leaving 4 bases unmatched. This CDR3 has 15 residues. In DNA, the CDR3 is TGTGCCAGTGTGGGACAGGGGTCCTCTGGAAACACCATATATTTT. This sequence encodes CASVGQGSSGNTIYF.

This chain joins TRBV4-3 and TRBJ1-1; D gene ambiguous. CDR3 length: 16 residues. Germline loops: CDR1 LGHNA, CDR2 YSLEER. The germline V and J ends were trimmed by 1 base and 3 bases, with 15 bases remaining between them. CDR3 in amino acids: CASSQGIRSSDTEAFF. CDR3 sequence (DNA): TGCGCCAGCAGCCAAGGAATTCGGTCTTCGGACACTGAAGCTTTCTTT.

The chain employs TRBV5-1 and TRBJ1-2; unclear D gene. This CDR3 has 13 amino acids. V was clipped by 3 bases and J by 1 base, with 7 bases between them. CDR1 and CDR2 from the germline V gene are SGHRS and YFSETQ. CDR3 sequence reads: CASSSGLNYGYTF. In nucleotides, the CDR3 is TGCGCCAGCAGCTCGGGTCTTAACTATGGCTACACCTTC.

The V and J genes are TRBV7-7 and TRBJ1-3; 7 positions agree with TRBD1. The CDR3 is 15 residues long. V was pared by 5 bases and J by 1 base, with 5 bases of the junction left unmatched. The V gene's germline CDR1 is SSHAT and CDR2 FNYEAQ (reference sequence). CDR3 amino acids: CASSPGTASGNTIYF. As DNA, the CDR3 is TGTGCCAGCAGCCCAGGGACAGCTTCTGGAAACACCATATATTTT. The full variable domain, its missing parts supplied by reference TRBV7-7 and TRBJ1-3, is GAGVSQSPRYKVTKRGQDVTLRCDPISSHATLYWYQQALGQGPEFLTYFNYEAQPDKSGLPSDRFSAERPEGSISTLTIQRTEQRDSAMYRCASSPGTASGNTIYFGEGSWLTVV.

V and J are TRBV2 and TRBJ1-2; D call uncertain. V was shortened by 6 bases and J by 1 base, with 6 bases between the two germline ends. The CDR3 totals 12 residues. CDR1 is SNHLY and CDR2 is FYNNEI in the germline V gene. The CDR3 nucleotides read TGTGCCAGCAGGGAGCTTAACTATGGCTACACCTTC. Its translation: CASRELNYGYTF.

The chain recombines TRBV11-3 with TRBJ2-7; D uncertain. The CDR3 has 13 residues. The germline V gene encodes CDR1 SGHNT and CDR2 YENEEA. Deletions cut 1 base from V and 6 bases from J, with 10 bases between. CDR3 sequence reads: CASSLGQSGEQYF. CDR3 in DNA: TGTGCCAGCAGCTTAGGGCAATCAGGCGAGCAGTACTTC.

The chain combines TRBV5-1 with TRBJ2-5; 11 positions agree with TRBD1. Unmatched junction bases numbered 5, after V lost 4 bases and J lost 3 bases. CDR1 SGHRS and CDR2 YFSETQ come from the germline V gene. CDR3 size: 15 residues. The CDR3 nucleotides read TGCGCCAGCAGCGACCGGGACAGGGGGGAAGAGACCCAGTACTTC. It is translated as CASSDRDRGEETQYF.

The chain has TRBV4-1 and TRBJ2-1; 9 bases match TRBD2. CDR1 and CDR2 (germline): MGHRA, YSYEKL. CDR3 length equals 15 residues. Unmatched junction bases numbered 10, after V lost 4 bases and J lost 9 bases. The CDR3 is CASSLSGTSLSEQFF. CDR3 in DNA: TGCGCCAGCAGCCTCTCCGGGACTAGCCTTAGTGAGCAGTTCTTC.

This chain uses TRBV7-9 with TRBJ1-2; D gene uncertain. Germline V lookup: CDR1 SEHNR, CDR2 FQNEAQ (reference sequence). The CDR3 is made up of 12 amino acids. Trimming shortened V by 1 base and J by 10 bases, and 10 bases separated the two germline ends. CDR3 DNA sequence: TGTGCCAGCAGCTTAGTAGGACTAATCTACACCTTC. It is translated as CASSLVGLIYTF.

The V call is TRBV6-1, the J call TRBJ2-6, with unresolved D. The CDR3 is 16 amino acids. The V end was cut by 0 bases, the J end by 0 bases, with 6 bases between. Germline V gene sequence: CDR1 MNHNS, CDR2 SASEGT. This chain's CDR3 is CASSEARSSGANVLTF. The CDR3 region has the DNA TGTGCCAGCAGTGAAGCTCGCAGCTCTGGGGCCAACGTCCTGACTTTC.

This clone has just one count. The genes are TRBV6-1 and TRBJ1-1; D is unclear. V lost 2 bases and J lost 6, with 16 bases in between. This CDR3 is built from 15 residues. The germline CDR1 and CDR2 sequences are MNHNS and SASEGT. CDR3 in amino acids: CASSEWATPFSEAFF. CDR3 DNA sequence: TGTGCCAGCAGTGAATGGGCCACACCATTCTCTGAAGCTTTCTTT.

The chain uses TRBV15 and TRBJ2-1; perhaps TRBD2 as D (7 bases). Germline V lookup: CDR1 LNHNV, CDR2 YYDKDF (reference sequence). The CDR3 is 14 residues long. Between the trimmed V and J ends, which lost 1 base and 6 bases, there was a span of 10 bases. The CDR3 protein is CATSRGEGGNEQFF. The CDR3 DNA follows: TGTGCCACCAGCAGAGGGGAGGGGGGCAATGAGCAGTTCTTC.

V gene TRBV5-1 combines with J gene TRBJ2-7; 11 bases map to TRBD1. The V gene's germline CDR1 is SGHRS and CDR2 YFSETQ. V was pared by 4 bases and J by 3 bases, with 6 bases of the junction left unmatched. CDR3 length: 15 amino acids. The CDR3 reads CASSQGQGAGYEQYF. CDR3 DNA sequence: TGCGCCAGCAGCCAAGGACAGGGGGCAGGCTACGAGCAGTACTTC.

The V and J genes are TRBV16 and TRBJ2-1; 11 nucleotides align to TRBD2. Germline CDR1 KGHSY, CDR2 FQNENV. This CDR3 region has 15 residues. Losses at the gene ends were 4 bases for V and 8 bases for J; bases not matched to a gene: 7. As DNA, the CDR3 is TGTGCCAGCAGCCGAAATAGCGGGAGGGCTTATGAGCAGTTCTTC. Its protein is CASSRNSGRAYEQFF.

This clone was picked up one time. The chain is built from TRBV9 and TRBJ1-1; TRBD1 agrees at 7 bases. This CDR3 spans 13 amino acids. The V and J ends lost 4 bases and 5 bases, in that order; junction bases with no gene match: 5. CDR1 and CDR2 from the germline V gene are SGDLS and YYNGEE. CDR3 in amino acids: CASSQGGGTEAFF. Written as DNA, the CDR3 is TGTGCCAGCAGCCAGGGGGGTGGAACTGAAGCTTTCTTT.

The chain recombines TRBV7-9 with TRBJ2-3; D is ambiguous. This CDR3 is 13 amino acids long. Germline values: CDR1 SEHNR, CDR2 FQNEAQ (reference sequence). V was clipped by 4 bases and J by 1 base, with 6 bases between them. This CDR3 reads CASSSPGTDTQYF. In DNA form, the CDR3 reads TGTGCCAGCAGCTCACCGGGCACAGATACGCAGTATTTT.

The CDR3 nucleotides read TGTGCCAGCAGCGTAGGTCCTAGGCTCGGGGAGCTGTTTTTT. This translates into CASSVGPRLGELFF. V is TRBV9 and J is TRBJ2-2; D is unclear. Germline-derived CDR1 and CDR2 are SGDLS and YYNGEE. The CDR3 is 14 amino acids. V was shortened by 0 bases and J by 7 bases, with 10 bases between the two germline ends.

The chain uses TRBV4-3 and TRBJ2-2; 10 bases match TRBD1. The CDR3 spans 14 residues. The germline gives CDR1 LGHNA, CDR2 YSLEER. Trimming at V came to 6 bases and at J to 7 bases, leaving 5 bases not matched to a gene. CDR3 region: CASSPTGGLGELFF. The CDR3 DNA is TGCGCCAGCAGTCCGACAGGGGGCCTCGGGGAGCTGTTTTTT.

The chain is built from TRBV15 and TRBJ2-7, with 7 bases that match TRBD1. Trimming cost V 1 base and J 7 bases; bases outside gene matches: 7. CDR1 and CDR2 from the germline V gene are LNHNV and YYDKDF (reference sequence). The CDR3 has 14 amino acids. CDR3 DNA: TGTGCCACCAGCAGAGCAGGGGGAGTGGGTGAGCAGTACTTC. Its protein is CATSRAGGVGEQYF.

V usage is TRBV7-8 and J usage is TRBJ2-5; D is possibly TRBD2 (5 bases). CDR3 length: 15 residues. V lost 1 base to trimming and J lost 3 bases, with 12 bases between them. CDR1 is SGHVS, CDR2 FQNEAQ, per germline. The CDR3 coding sequence is TGTGCCAGCAGCTTAGGTCTAGCCCGGGAAGAGACCCAGTACTTC. Protein product: CASSLGLAREETQYF.

V and J are TRBV11-3 and TRBJ1-3; D unclear. V gave up 4 bases and J gave up 0 bases, with 7 bases separating them. This CDR3 is 14 amino acids long. Germline V gives CDR1 SGHNT, CDR2 YENEEA. This chain's CDR3 is CASSSDISGNTIYF. CDR3 DNA: TGTGCCAGCAGCTCAGACATCTCTGGAAACACCATATATTTT.